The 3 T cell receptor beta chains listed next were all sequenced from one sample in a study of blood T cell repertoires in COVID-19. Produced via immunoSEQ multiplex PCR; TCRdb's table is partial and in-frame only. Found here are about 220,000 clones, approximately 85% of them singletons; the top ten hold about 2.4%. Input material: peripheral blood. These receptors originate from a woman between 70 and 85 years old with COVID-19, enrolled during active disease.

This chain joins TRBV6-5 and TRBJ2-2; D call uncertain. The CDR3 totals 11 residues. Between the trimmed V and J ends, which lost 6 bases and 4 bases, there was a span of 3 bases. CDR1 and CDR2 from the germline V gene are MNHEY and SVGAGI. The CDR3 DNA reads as TGTGCCAGCAGCCTCACCGGGGAGCTGTTTTTT. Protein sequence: CASSLTGELFF.

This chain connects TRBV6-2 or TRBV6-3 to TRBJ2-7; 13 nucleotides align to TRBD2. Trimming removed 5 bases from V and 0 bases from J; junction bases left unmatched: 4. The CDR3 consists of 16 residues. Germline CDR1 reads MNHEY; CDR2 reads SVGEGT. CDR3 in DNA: TGTGCCAGCAGTAAAAGGACTAGCGGGAGCTCCTACGAGCAGTACTTC. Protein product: CASSKRTSGSSYEQYF.

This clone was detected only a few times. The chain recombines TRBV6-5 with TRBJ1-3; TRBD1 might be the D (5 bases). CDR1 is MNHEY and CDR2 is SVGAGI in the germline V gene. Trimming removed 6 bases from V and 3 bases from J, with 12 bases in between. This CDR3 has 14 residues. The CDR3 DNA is TGTGCCAGCAGCCGTACAGGCGGTGGAAACACCATATATTTT. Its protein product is CASSRTGGGNTIYF.